One T cell receptor (beta chain) is described in this entry. Antigen unknown. The source of the sample is a study of shared clonotypes between healthy human individuals. Looking at the study overall: Each donor's CD4 naive and CD4 memory cells filled three plates apiece, CD8 naive two, and CD8 memory one.

Study observations and caveats: In a handful of donors, about 5% of naive CD4 clonotypes appeared in common.

TCRdb keeps only in-frame clones here, not all; method: immunoSEQ multiplex PCR. The sample includes 2.3 million or so clones, approximately 93% seen only once; the top ten take about 0.39%. The CDR3 consists of 15 residues. With 5 bases removed from V and 1 base from J, the gap between germline ends came to 12 bases. Germline V gene sequence: CDR1 GTSNPN, CDR2 SVGIG (reference sequence). Sample: naive CD4+ T cells from PBMCs. Subset in this sample: CD45RA+ positively selected. The chain is built from TRBV30 and TRBJ1-6; the D gene is possibly TRBD1 (6 bases). The origin of this receptor is a man aged 18 to 35 in good health. Some clones in this sample may be carry-over from other donors' samples. CDR3 sequence: CAWDGGNSYNSPLHF. The CDR3 bases are TGTGCCTGGGATGGGGGCAATTCCTATAATTCACCCCTCCACTTT.